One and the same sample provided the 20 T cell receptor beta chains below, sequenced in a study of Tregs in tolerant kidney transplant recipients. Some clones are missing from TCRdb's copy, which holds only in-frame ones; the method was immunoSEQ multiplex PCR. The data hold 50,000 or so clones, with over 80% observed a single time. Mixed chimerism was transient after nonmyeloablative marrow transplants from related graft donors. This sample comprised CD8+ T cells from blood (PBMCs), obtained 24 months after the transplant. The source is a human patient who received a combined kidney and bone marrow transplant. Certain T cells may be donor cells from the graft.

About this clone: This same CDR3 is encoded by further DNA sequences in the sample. The CDR3 DNA follows: TGTGCCAGCAGCTTTAGCTTTGACTCCTACGAGCAGTACTTC. This gives the protein CASSFSFDSYEQYF. The V gene is TRBV5-6, the J gene TRBJ2-7; D gene unclear. Trimming took 2 bases from V and 0 from J, leaving 9 bases between them. The germline V gene encodes CDR1 SGHDT and CDR2 YYEEEE. The length of the CDR3 is 14 residues.

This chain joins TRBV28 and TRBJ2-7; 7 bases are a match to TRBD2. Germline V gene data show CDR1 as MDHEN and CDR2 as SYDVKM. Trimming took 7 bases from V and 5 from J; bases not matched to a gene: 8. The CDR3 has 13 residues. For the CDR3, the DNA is TGTGCCAGCACCGTCGCGGGGGTCGACGAGCAGTACTTC. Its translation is CASTVAGVDEQYF.

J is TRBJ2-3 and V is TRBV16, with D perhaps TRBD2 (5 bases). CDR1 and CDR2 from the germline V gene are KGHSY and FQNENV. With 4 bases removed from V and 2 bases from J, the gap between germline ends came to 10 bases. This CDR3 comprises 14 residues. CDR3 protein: CASSLGLNTDTQYF. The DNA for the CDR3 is TGTGCCAGCAGCCTTGGACTTAACACAGATACGCAGTATTTT.

CDR3 protein: CASSQGSRGYGYTF. Here the CDR3 DNA reads TGCGCCAGCAGCCAAGGATCACGAGGCTATGGCTACACCTTC. V is TRBV4-3 and J is TRBJ1-2; D uncertain. From germline, CDR1 is LGHNA and CDR2 YSLEER. V dropped 1 base and J dropped 4 bases, with 10 bases sitting between them. The CDR3 runs 14 residues.

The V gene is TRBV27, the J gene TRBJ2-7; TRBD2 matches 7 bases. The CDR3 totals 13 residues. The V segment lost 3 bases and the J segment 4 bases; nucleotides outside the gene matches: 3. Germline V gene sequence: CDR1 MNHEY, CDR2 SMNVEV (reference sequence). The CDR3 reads CASSLGLLYEQYF. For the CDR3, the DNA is TGTGCCAGCAGTTTGGGACTACTGTACGAGCAGTACTTC.

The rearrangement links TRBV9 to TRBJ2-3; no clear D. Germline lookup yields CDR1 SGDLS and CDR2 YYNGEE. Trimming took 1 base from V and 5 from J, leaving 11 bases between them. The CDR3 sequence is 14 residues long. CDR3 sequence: CASSVTPPGDTQYF. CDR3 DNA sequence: TGTGCCAGCAGCGTAACCCCCCCCGGAGATACGCAGTATTTT.

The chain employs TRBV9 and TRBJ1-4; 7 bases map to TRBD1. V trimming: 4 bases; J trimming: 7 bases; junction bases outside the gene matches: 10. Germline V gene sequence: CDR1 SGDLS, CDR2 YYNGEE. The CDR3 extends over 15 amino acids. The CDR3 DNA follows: TGTGCCAGCAGCAAAGGGGGCGGCGCAGGTGAAAAACTGTTTTTT. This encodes CASSKGGGAGEKLFF.

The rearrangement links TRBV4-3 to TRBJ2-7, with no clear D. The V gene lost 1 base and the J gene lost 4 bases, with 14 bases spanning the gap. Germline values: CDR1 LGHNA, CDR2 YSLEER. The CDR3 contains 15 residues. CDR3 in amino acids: CASSQGYSRLYEQYF. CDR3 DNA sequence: TGCGCCAGCAGCCAAGGTTACTCCCGATTGTACGAGCAGTACTTC.

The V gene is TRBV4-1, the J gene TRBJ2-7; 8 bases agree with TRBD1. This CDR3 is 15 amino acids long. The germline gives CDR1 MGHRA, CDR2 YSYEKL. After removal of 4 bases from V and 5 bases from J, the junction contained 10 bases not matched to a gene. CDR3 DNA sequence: TGCGCCAGCAGCCCCACGACAGGGGAGGTAGACGAGCAGTACTTC. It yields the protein CASSPTTGEVDEQYF.

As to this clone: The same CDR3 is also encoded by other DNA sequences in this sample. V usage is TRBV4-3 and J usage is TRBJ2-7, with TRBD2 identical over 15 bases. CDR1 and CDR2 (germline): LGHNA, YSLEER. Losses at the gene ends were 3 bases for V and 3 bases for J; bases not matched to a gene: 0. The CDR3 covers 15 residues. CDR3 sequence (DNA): TGCGCCAGCAGCCAGGGACTAGCGGGGGGCTACGAGCAGTACTTC. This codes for CASSQGLAGGYEQYF.

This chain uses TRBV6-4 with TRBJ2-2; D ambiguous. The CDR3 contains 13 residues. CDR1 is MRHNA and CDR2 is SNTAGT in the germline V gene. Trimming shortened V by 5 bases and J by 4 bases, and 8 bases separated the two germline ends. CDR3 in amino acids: CASSQRGTGELFF. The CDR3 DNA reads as TGTGCCAGCAGTCAGCGTGGCACCGGGGAGCTGTTTTTT.

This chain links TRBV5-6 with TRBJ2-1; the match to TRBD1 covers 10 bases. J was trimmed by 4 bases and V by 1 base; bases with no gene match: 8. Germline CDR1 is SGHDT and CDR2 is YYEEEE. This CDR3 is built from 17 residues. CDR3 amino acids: CASSLMDRGRGYNEQFF. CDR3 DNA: TGTGCCAGCAGCTTGATGGACAGGGGGAGGGGATACAATGAGCAGTTCTTC. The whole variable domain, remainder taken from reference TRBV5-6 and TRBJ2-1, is DAGVTQSPTHLIKTRGQQVTLRCSPKSGHDTVSWYQQALGQGPQFIFQYYEEEERQRGNFPDRFSGHQFPNYSSELNVNALLLGDSALYLCASSLMDRGRGYNEQFFGPGTRLTVL.

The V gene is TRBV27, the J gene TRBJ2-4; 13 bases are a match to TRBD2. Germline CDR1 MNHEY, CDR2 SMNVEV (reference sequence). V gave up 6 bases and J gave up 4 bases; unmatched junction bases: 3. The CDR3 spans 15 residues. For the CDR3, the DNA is TGTGCCAGCAGAGAACTAGCGGGGGGGAAAAACATTCAGTACTTC. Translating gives CASRELAGGKNIQYF.

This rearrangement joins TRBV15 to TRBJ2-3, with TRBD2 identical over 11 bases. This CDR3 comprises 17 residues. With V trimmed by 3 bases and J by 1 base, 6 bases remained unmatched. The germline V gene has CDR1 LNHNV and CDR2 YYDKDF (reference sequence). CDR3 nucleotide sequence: TGTGCCACCAGCAGTGTAGCGGGAGGGATCGGCACAGATACGCAGTATTTT. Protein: CATSSVAGGIGTDTQYF.

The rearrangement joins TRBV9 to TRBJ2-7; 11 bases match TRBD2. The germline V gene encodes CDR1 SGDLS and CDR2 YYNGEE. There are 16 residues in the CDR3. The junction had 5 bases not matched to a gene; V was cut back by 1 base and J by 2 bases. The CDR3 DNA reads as TGTGCCAGCAGCGTATCGGCTAGCGGGGGGACCTACGAGCAGTACTTC. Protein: CASSVSASGGTYEQYF.

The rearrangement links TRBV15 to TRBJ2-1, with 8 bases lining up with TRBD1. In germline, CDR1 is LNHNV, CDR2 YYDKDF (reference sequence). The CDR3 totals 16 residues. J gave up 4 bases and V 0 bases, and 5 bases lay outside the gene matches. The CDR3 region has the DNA TGTGCCACCAGCAGAGATTGGACAGGGAAATACAATGAGCAGTTCTTC. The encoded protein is CATSRDWTGKYNEQFF.

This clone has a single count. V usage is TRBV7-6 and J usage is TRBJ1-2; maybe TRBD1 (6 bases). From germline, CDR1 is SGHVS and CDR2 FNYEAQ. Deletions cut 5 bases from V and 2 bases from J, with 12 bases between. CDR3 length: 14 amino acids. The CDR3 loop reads CASSRAGENYGYTF. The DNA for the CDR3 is TGTGCCAGCAGCCGTGCAGGGGAAAACTATGGCTACACCTTC.

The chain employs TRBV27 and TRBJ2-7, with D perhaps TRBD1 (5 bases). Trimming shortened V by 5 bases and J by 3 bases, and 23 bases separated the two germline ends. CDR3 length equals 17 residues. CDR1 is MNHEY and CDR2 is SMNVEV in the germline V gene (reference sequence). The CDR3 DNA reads TGTGCCAGCAGTCGCCGTTATAGACTCAGGGATGACTACGAGCAGTACTTC. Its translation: CASSRRYRLRDDYEQYF.

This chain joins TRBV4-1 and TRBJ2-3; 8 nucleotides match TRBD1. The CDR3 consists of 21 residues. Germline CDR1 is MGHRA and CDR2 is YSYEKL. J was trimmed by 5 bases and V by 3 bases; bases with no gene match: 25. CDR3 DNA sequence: TGCGCCAGCAGCCACCCAAGAGGGACAGGTTCAACCCAACGCATGTTAGATACGCAGTATTTT. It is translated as CASSHPRGTGSTQRMLDTQYF.

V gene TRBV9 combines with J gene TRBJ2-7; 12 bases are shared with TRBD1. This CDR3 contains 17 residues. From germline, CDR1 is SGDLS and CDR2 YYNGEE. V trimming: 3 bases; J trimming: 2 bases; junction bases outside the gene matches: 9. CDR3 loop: CASSGPTGTGGPYEQYF. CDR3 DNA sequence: TGTGCCAGCAGCGGACCCACTGGGACAGGGGGCCCCTACGAGCAGTACTTC.